This T cell receptor (beta chain) is from a study of neurological immune-mediated disorders (dated by TCRdb to the late 2010s). Context from the whole study: Peripheral blood TCR-beta repertoires from HTLV-I-associated myelopathy (HAM/TSP) patients, multiple sclerosis patients and healthy controls were compared by UMI-based sequencing. The cohort included some 68 subjects: approximately 14 with HAM/TSP, about 34 with multiple sclerosis, and approximately 20 healthy controls. Each longitudinal HAM/TSP and healthy donor was sampled at 3 time-points spaced at roughly 3-40 month intervals. The roughly 110 TCR-beta libraries included longitudinal samples, technical triplicates and paired sorted CD4+ and CD8+ T-cell subsets alongside PBMC samples.

Overall study results and their limits: TCR clonal expansion was highest in HAM/TSP patients and lowest in MS patients, with MS patients falling below even healthy controls. No identical CDR3 amino acid sequences were found to be shared among expanded clones across subjects, suggesting that TCR-beta repertoires were private in all groups.

cDNA synthesis used template-switch 5'RACE with a primer carrying a 10-nucleotide random unique molecular identifier tagging each TCR transcript. Every sequencing run yielded over 170 million TCR-beta sequences covering 15-18 subjects. The RNeasy kit was used to extract total RNA. Using the KAPA Real-time Library Amplification kit, TCR-beta VDJ regions were amplified with primers for the TCR constant region and the 5'RACE anchor. Sample indexes and Illumina adaptors were added in a first PCR, and a second PCR then increased library yield. The roughly 650 bp TCR product was size-selected on a 2% E-gel SizeSelection system after Ampure bead purification. Before pooling, library quality was checked on a Bioanalyzer, concentration was measured with Qubit, and libraries were quantified with the Kapa Library Quantification kit. An Illumina HiSeq 2500 was used to sequence the libraries paired-end at 2 x 150 bp. To increase sequence diversity, roughly 24-31% phiX was spiked into each library pool. In the source study's methods: The UMI-based MiGEC pipeline processed quality-filtered reads and removed over 80% of raw TCR sequences during error correction. IMGT germline references were used for aligning VDJ genes, and each clonotype was defined as a unique CDR3 amino acid sequence together with its V-J genes. Clonal expansion, Shannon diversity, and CDR3 relatedness (CalcPairwiseDistances, ClusterSamples) were evaluated with VDJtools, and phylogenetic trees were built with CLCbio workbench. Clones with at least 8 unique UMIs were defined as expanded, with this threshold being based on coefficient-of-variation modelling across technical triplicates. The public reads were reanalyzed by TCRdb: fastp trimming at Q25, MiXCR alignment, in-frame beta chains only. Rows merge per CDR3 protein into single entries with the most common DNA and genes. V and J calls and clone size were set by TCRdb, not the authors. Counted in this sample were 55,000 to 65,000 distinct CDR3 sequences; roughly 10% of them appeared once. The ten largest clonotypes hold 9.5% to 15% of the sample.

The time point label here, explained by the study, means: longitudinal time-point 2. Blood bank volunteers in Maryland, USA served as the healthy controls. Libraries from unsorted PBMCs were made from 2 million PBMCs kept in RNAlater at -80 degrees C until RNA extraction. Peripheral blood was subjected to Ficoll-Hypaque density gradient centrifugation to isolate PBMCs, which were then cryopreserved in liquid nitrogen. The germline ends are 7 bases apart after V is trimmed by 7 bases and J by 4 bases. Taken from the germline V gene, the CDR1 and CDR2 loops are MDHEN and SYDVKM. The CDR3 holds 11 amino acids from the cysteine to the phenylalanine. Kept here is only the CDR3 DNA, which spans 33 bases and is read in frame from base 1. This clonotype was seen ten or more times. No cognate antigen has been identified for it. No qualities accompany the bases; no much larger clone lies one base away.

The clonotype was recovered from a man aged 25-40 years in good health. This chain is built from TRBV28 and TRBJ2-5; the D gene is not confidently resolved. Specimen: PBMCs. The DNA sequence is given as TGTGCCAGCACTAGTGGAGAGACCCAGTACTTC. Translated, it reads CASTSGETQYF.